The present T cell receptor (beta chain) was sequenced within a study of identical twins. Ten or more counts support this clonotype. Its antigen is not identified. Points from the study as a whole: Fewer insertions marked abundant cord blood beta clonotypes; young adult naive trended weakly, memory not at all. Diverse VJ usage suggested most zero-insertion clonotypes were not invariant T cells.

Through template switching, a universal primer site was introduced, and the cDNA contained unique molecular identifiers. TCRdb reanalysed the 5' RACE reads using MiXCR and keeps one entry per CDR3 protein. Here the sample spans some 240,000 distinct CDR3 sequences, around 8.8% being singletons. These data also featured in a second study, about yellow fever vaccine responses in identical twins.

This sequence was found in a woman in her late teens or twenties in good health. The sample consisted of CD8+ T cells sorted from blood.

The CDR3 spells CASSGGGRDTEAFF. The CDR3 DNA reads as TGTGCCAGCAGCGGGGGGGGTCGGGACACTGAAGCTTTCTTT. The chain carries TRBV7-9 and TRBJ1-1, with D perhaps TRBD1 (5 bases). Germline V CDR1 and CDR2: SEHNR, FQNEAQ (reference sequence). CDR3 length: 14 residues. V lost 5 bases to trimming and J lost 3 bases, with 13 bases between them.